This T cell receptor (beta chain) was recorded in a study of beta chain features in type 1 diabetes. Around 120 mL of blood, on average, came from one heparinised draw per donor. Overall study findings and caveats: More deletions and fewer insertions at VDJ junctions were seen in type 1 diabetes patients. Whether TCRB rearrangement is influenced by HLA type was left unresolved in this analysis. In all four CD4+ subsets, TCRB CDR3 length was significantly, moderately reduced in type 1 diabetes.

In regard to this clone: The antigen is undetermined.

This CDR3 region has 14 residues. The V and J ends lost 8 bases and 6 bases, in that order; junction bases with no gene match: 12. From germline, CDR1 is SNHLY and CDR2 FYNNEI. Sequenced material consisted of expressed TCRB transcripts (all of the isolated RNA was reverse transcribed). Measured with immunoSEQ multiplex PCR; TCRdb has only the in-frame clones, and not every one. Among 250,000 to 300,000 clones listed, around 15% were seen once. This sequence originates from a man between 25 and 39 years old with type 1 diabetes. The chain uses TRBV2 and TRBJ2-7; 8 positions match TRBD1. The sequencing sample was made of naive CD4+ T cells from blood. CDR3 sequence reads: CASAIGQGLSEQYF. CDR3 bases: TGTGCCAGCGCGATCGGACAGGGCCTCAGCGAGCAGTACTTC.